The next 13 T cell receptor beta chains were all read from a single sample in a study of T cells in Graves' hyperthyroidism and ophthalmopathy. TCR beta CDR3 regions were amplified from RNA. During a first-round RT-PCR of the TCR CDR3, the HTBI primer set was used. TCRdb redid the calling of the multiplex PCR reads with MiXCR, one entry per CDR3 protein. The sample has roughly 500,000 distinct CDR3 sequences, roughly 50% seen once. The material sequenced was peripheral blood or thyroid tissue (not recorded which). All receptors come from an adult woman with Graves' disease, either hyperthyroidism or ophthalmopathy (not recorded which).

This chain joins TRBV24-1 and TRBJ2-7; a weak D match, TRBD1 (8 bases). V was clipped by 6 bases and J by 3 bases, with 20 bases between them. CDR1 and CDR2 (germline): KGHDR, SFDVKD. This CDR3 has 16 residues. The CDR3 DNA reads TGTGCCACCAGTTCGACAGGGGACTACCCCTACTACGAGCAGTACTTC. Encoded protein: CATSSTGDYPYYEQYF.

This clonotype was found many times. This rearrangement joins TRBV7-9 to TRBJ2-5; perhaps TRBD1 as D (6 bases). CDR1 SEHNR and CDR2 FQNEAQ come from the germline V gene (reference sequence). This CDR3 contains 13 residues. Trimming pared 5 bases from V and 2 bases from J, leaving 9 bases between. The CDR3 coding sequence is TGTGCCAGCAGCCAGGACAGACAAGAGACCCAGTACTTC. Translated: CASSQDRQETQYF. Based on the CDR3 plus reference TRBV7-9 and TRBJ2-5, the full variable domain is DTGVSQNPRHKITKRGQNVTFRCDPISEHNRLYWYRQTLGQGPEFLTYFQNEAQLEKSRLLSDRFSAERPKGSFSTLEIQRTEQGDSAMYLCASSQDRQETQYFGPGTRLLVL.

The chain's CDR3 is CASSSEDFYNEQFF. CDR3 in DNA: TGTGCCAGCAGCTCAGAGGATTTTTACAATGAGCAGTTCTTC. The V call is TRBV9, the J call TRBJ2-1; no clear D. V was pared by 4 bases and J by 4 bases, with 12 bases between. From germline, CDR1 is SGDLS and CDR2 YYNGEE. This CDR3 comprises 14 residues. Full variable domain (outside the CDR3, taken from reference TRBV9 and TRBJ2-1): DSGVTQTPKHLITATGQRVTLRCSPRSGDLSVYWYQQSLDQGLQFLIQYYNGEERAKGNILERFSAQQFPDLHSELNLSSLELGDSALYFCASSSEDFYNEQFFGPGTRLTVL.

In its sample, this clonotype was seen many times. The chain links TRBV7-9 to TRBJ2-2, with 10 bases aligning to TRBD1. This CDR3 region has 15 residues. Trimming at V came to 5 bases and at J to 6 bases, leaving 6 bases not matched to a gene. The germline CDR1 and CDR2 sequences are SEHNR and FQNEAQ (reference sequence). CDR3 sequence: CASSPGTGVAGELFF. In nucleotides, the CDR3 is TGTGCCAGCAGCCCCGGGACAGGGGTGGCCGGGGAGCTGTTTTTT.

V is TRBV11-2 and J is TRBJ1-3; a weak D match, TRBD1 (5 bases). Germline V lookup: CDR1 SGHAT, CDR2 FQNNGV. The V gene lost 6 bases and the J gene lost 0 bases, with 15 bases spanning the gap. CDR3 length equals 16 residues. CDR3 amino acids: CASRGTETYSGNTIYF. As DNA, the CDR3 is TGTGCCAGCAGGGGGACCGAGACGTACTCTGGAAACACCATATATTTT.

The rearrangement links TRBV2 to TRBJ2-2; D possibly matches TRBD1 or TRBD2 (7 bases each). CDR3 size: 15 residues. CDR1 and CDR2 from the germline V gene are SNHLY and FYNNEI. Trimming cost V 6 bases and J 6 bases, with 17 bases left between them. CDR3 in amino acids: CASRAGGGPSGELFF. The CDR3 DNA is TGTGCCAGCAGGGCAGGGGGGGGGCCCTCCGGGGAGCTGTTTTTT. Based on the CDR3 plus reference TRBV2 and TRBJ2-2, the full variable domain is EPEVTQTPSHQVTQMGQEVILRCVPISNHLYFYWYRQILGQKVEFLVSFYNNEISEKSEIFDDQFSVERPDGSNFTLKIRSTKLEDSAMYFCASRAGGGPSGELFFGEGSRLTVL.

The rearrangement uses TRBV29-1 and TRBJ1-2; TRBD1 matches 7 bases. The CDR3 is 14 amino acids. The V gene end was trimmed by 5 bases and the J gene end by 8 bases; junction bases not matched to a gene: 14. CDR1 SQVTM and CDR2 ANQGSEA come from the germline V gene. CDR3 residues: CSVPSGGPVKGYTF. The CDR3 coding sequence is TGCAGCGTTCCTTCAGGGGGTCCTGTAAAAGGCTACACCTTC.

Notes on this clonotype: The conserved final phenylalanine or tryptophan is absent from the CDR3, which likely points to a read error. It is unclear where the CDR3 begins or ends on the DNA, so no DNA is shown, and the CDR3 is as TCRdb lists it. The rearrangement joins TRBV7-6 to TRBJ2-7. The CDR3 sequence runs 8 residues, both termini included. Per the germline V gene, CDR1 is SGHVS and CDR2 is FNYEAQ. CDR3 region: CASSFPWG.

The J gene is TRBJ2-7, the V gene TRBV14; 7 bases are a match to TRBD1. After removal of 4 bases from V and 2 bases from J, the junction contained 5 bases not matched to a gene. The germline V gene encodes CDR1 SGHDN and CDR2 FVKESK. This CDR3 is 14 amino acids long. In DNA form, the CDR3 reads TGTGCCAGCAGCCCCCAGGGACAGCCCTACGAGCAGTACTTC. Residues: CASSPQGQPYEQYF. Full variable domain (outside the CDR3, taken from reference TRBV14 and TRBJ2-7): EAGVTQFPSHSVIEKGQTVTLRCDPISGHDNLYWYRRVMGKEIKFLLHFVKESKQDESGMPNNRFLAERTGGTYSTLKVQPAELEDSGVYFCASSPQGQPYEQYFGPGTRLTVT.

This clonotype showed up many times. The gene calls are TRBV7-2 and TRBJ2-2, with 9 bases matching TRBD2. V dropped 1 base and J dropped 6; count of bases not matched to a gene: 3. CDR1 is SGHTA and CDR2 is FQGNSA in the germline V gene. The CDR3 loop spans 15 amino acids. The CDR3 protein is CASSLVAGVAGELFF. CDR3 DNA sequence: TGTGCCAGCAGCTTAGTAGCGGGAGTGGCCGGGGAGCTGTTTTTT.

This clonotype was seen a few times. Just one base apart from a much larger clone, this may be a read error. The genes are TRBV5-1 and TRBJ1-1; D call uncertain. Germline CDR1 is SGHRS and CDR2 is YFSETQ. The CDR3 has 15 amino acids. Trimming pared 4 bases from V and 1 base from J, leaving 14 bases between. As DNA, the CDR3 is TGCGCCAGCAGCCCCCGGTTTGGAGGGAACACTGAAGCTTTCTTT. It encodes CASSPRFGGNTEAFF.

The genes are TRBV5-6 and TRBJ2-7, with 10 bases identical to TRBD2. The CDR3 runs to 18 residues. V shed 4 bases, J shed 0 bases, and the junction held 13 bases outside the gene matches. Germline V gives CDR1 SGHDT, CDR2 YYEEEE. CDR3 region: CASSRIEEWTSGSYEQYF. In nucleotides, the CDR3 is TGTGCCAGCAGCCGCATAGAAGAGTGGACTAGCGGCTCCTACGAGCAGTACTTC. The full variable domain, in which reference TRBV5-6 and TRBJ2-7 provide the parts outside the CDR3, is DAGVTQSPTHLIKTRGQQVTLRCSPKSGHDTVSWYQQALGQGPQFIFQYYEEEERQRGNFPDRFSGHQFPNYSSELNVNALLLGDSALYLCASSRIEEWTSGSYEQYFGPGTRLTVT.

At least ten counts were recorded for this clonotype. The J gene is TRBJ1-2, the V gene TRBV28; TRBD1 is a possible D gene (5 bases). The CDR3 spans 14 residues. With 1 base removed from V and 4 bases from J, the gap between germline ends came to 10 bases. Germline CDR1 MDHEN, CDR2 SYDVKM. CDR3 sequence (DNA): TGTGCCAGCAGTTTATCGGTCCAGGGCTATGGCTACACCTTC. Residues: CASSLSVQGYGYTF.